This TCR beta chain was documented in a study of blood T cell repertoires in COVID-19 (TCRdb year 2020). As for the study more broadly: Samples from collaborators originated in the United States, Italy and Spain and spanned both the acute and convalescent phases of COVID-19. Deeply sampled blood TCRbeta repertoires from subjects exposed to, actively infected with, or recovered from COVID-19 were included in the dataset. Samples were obtained from the ongoing ImmuneRACE study (first 160 participants) and from some 1,200 subjects provided by 6 global collaborators. A freely available public database, intended as a resource for researchers studying the immune response to SARS-CoV-2, is where the repertoires were released. Nearly every sample came with metadata listing a de-identified subject ID, COVID-19 status, age in years and sex. Where HLA class I and class II types were available, the types were taken from metadata supplied by the sample provider, not from assay-based typing. The prospective study material was composed of cDNA or gDNA derived from T cells, B-cell-depleted T cells, or PBMCs. Broad study findings and their caveats: The amount of clinical and demographic metadata varied by source and participant and was provided uncurated.

Collaborating institutions collected whole blood in K2EDTA tubes following their own protocols. For TCRbeta analysis, collaborator samples were shipped as frozen whole blood, as isolated PBMCs, or as DNA extracted from either sample type. TCRbeta CDR3 regions were amplified from genomic DNA using the immunoSEQ Assay, a bias-controlled multiplex PCR. Regarding the original processing steps: Within the assay, amplification of reference gene primers was used to estimate how many nucleated cells each sample contained. To quantify the absolute abundance of each unique TCRbeta CDR3 rearrangement, sequence reads were collapsed and filtered. For each sample, productive Simpson clonality was calculated as the square root of Simpson's diversity index across productive rearrangements. TCRdb provides this immuneACCESS table in a form limited to in-frame rearrangements. Some clones are lacking; in checked studies, under half of them reflect an unresolved V gene, and why the rest are absent is not known. V, J and clone size are those of that table, while D and trimming were read from the DNA. For this sample there are roughly 80,000 clones; around nine tenths appear just once. The top ten constitute roughly 5% of the sample.

About this clone itself: Which antigen it targets is not known. No per-base quality is available; no much larger clone lies one base away.

From cysteine to phenylalanine, the CDR3 is 14 amino acids long. CDR3 DNA is the only sequence kept; it has 42 bases, read in frame from the first base. Via the germline V gene, CDR1 is MDHEN and CDR2 SYDVKM. Clipping removes 5 bases from V and 9 bases from J, with 7 as the unmatched junction base count. This chain joins TRBV28 to TRBJ2-3; the junction holds 11 bases that match TRBD2. The sequence came from a woman of 80 years or more with active or convalescent COVID-19. The sequencing input was peripheral blood. The CDR3 protein is CASSVTSGSRTQYF. The bases are TGTGCCAGCAGTGTCACTAGCGGGAGTAGGACGCAGTATTTT.